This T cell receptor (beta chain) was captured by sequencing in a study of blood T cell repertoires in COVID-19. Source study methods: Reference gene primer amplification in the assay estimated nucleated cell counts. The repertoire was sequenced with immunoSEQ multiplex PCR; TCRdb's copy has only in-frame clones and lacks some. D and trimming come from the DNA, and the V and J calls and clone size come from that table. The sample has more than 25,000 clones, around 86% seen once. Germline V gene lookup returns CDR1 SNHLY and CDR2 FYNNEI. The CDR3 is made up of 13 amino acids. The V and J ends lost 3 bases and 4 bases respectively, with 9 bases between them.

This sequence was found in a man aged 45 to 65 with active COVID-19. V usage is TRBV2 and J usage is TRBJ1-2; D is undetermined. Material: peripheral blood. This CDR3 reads CASSDLLSYGYTF. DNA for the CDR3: TGTGCCAGCAGTGATCTATTGAGCTATGGCTACACCTTC.